This T cell receptor (beta chain) was observed in a study of regulatory T cells in long-lasting Graves disease (dated by TCRdb to the early 2020s). For context, the study as a whole: In the newly diagnosed Graves' disease group, patients had been taking antithyroid drugs for less than 3 months. A total of about 33 samples were covered by TCR sequencing, comprising around 13 persistent and around 20 newly diagnosed Graves' disease patients. Persistent Graves' disease patients were compared with newly diagnosed Graves' disease patients by peripheral blood TCR sequencing and RNA sequencing. The study was registered as a clinical trial and conducted in China.

Study-wide findings and limitations: Because the primary lesion, thyroid tissue, could not be accessed, the study looked at peripheral blood alone. Persistent patients shared more public clonotypes among themselves (around 3,000) than newly diagnosed patients did (approximately 870). Preferential use of TRBV28, TRBJ1-2 and TRBJ2-5 was observed in persistent disease, whereas TRBV20-1 and TRBJ2-1 were favored in newly diagnosed disease. Sequencing and analysis were limited to the TCR beta chain. Lower TCR Shannon entropy and fewer highly expanded clones were observed in persistent Graves' disease patients than in newly diagnosed patients, which suggested clonal expansion. As a limitation, the authors acknowledged that the small sample size may reduce accuracy.

This clonotype has a count of ten or more. Its target antigen remains unknown. No quality values exist for individual bases; no much larger clone is one base distant. The germline V gene provides CDR1 KGHSH and CDR2 LQKENI. From the cysteine through the phenylalanine, the CDR3 covers 14 amino acids. Just the 42-base CDR3 DNA is kept, in frame starting at base 1. At the junction V is shortened by 0 bases and J by 0 bases, with 5 bases in between. What the time point label conveys for this sample: newly diagnosed GD, antithyroid drugs for less than 3 months. RNA was extracted from PBMCs in TRIzol for both TCR sequencing and RNA sequencing. The diagnosis of Graves' disease was made according to American Thyroid Association guidelines. Patients were recruited from an endocrinology department in Xi'an, China. Each patient gave 9 to 10 milliliters of peripheral blood, collected in an EDTA anticoagulant tube. Ficoll Paque Plus density gradient separation was used to isolate PBMCs, and no further T cell sorting was performed. RNA quality was checked with an Agilent 2100 Bioanalyzer and agarose gel, and concentration with a NanoDrop 2000.

Library preparation was by multiplex PCR. The instrument was an Illumina HiSeq 4000. To build TCR beta libraries, CDR3 regions were amplified by Arm-PCR using iRepertoire HTBI primers. Before sequencing, the PCR products went through gel purification. On the study's bioinformatics: A total of around 66 TRBV and 14 TRBJ segments were identified across samples and were used for gene usage analysis of CDR3 amino acid clonotypes. COPE and FqMerger were used to merge filtered high-quality paired reads into contigs. BLAST was used to align contigs to the IMGT TRBV, TRBD and TRBJ reference genes, and CDR3 was defined following IMGT. Any clonotype with a frequency above 0.1% was counted as a highly expanded clone. Repertoire diversity was measured by Shannon entropy, and V-J evenness by the Gini coefficient. A clonotype was considered public if more than one individual shared it. TCRdb trimmed public reads at Q25 via fastp, called clones via MiXCR and kept in-frame beta chains. Entries are consolidated by CDR3 protein sequence, retaining the most common genes and DNA. TCRdb, not the authors, supplied the V and J calls. Recorded for this sample are roughly 430,000 distinct CDR3 sequences; around 17% of them occurred a single time. Of the sample, around 11% falls within the top ten clones.

These sequences were also reported in another study, on T cells in Graves' hyperthyroidism and ophthalmopathy. According to the second study: Stable Graves' hyperthyroidism was defined as the absence of progression to ophthalmopathy over 18 months of follow-up. Hyperthyroidism patients were aged 18 to 65 years and newly diagnosed, with disease duration of less than 2 months. The study excluded patients with uncontrolled infections, other autoimmune diseases, pregnancy or lactation. Clinical symptoms, serum thyroxine and TRAb, thyroid ultrasound, and orbital computed tomography formed the basis for the diagnoses. The first round of RT-PCR for the TCR CDR3 was performed with the HTBI primer set and the Qiagen OneStep RT-PCR kit. Most expanded thyroid clonotypes (frequency above 0.001) were also detected in blood, suggesting blood repertoires may reflect thyroid immune responses. Ophthalmopathy was separated from stable hyperthyroidism by a 13 V-J signature model, with roughly 88% sensitivity and approximately 84% specificity obtained in cross-validation and 80%/75% obtained in testing. In validation, the model predicted progression to ophthalmopathy with 65% to 71% sensitivity and 72% to 85% specificity, a median of about 6.7 months before onset. To identify distinguishing TCR V-J signatures, a discovery cohort of about 95 patients was used, comprising some 43 with Graves' ophthalmopathy and 57 with stable Graves' hyperthyroidism. An independent validation cohort of under 20 hyperthyroidism patients and over 15 patients who later progressed to ophthalmopathy tested prospective prediction of ophthalmopathy. The roughly 94 discovery patients were randomly divided into training and test sets at a 7:3 ratio. In about 6 Graves' hyperthyroidism patients, the study also compared T-cell repertoires from thyroid tissue with T-cell repertoires from blood. Following sampling, methimazole starting at 30 mg daily was given to hyperthyroidism patients, and high-dose intravenous methylprednisolone was given to ophthalmopathy patients. A second multiplex PCR round built the libraries, followed by size selection and purification. Paired-end sequencing of the libraries was performed with 100 bp reads on an Illumina HiSeq2000. SOAPnuke was used to process the raw data, removing reads that contained adapters or uncalled bases, had a mean Phred below 15, or lacked an exact match to the constant primer or identifier. COPE v1.2.5 was used to merge the high-quality paired reads, and each unique nucleotide sequence was defined as a clonotype. Clonotypes were aligned to IMGT TRBV, TRBD and TRBJ reference segments using MiTCR v1.1. Only V-J combinations with frequency above 0.0001, covering about 99% of repertoires, were analysed. The TCS score was defined as F50 (clonal expansion) divided by E x V (chaos), with BLOSUM62-based TCRdist calculated between CDR3 peptides within each V-J. Welch's t-statistics and random forest reduced 500 to 550 V-J features to about 13, which were used in a naive Bayes classifier (R e1071). No statistical method was used to set the sample size in advance, and investigators knew the group allocation. TCR Vbeta CDR3 sequencing of 130 to 150 peripheral blood samples (around 45 ophthalmopathy, under 80 hyperthyroidism and 17 progressor patients) is reported in the paper.

This sample comprised peripheral blood mononuclear cells (PBMCs), obtained at new diagnosis, from a patient treated with antithyroid drugs. The receptor was isolated from a woman in her thirties with Graves disease. Donor details come from another sample of the same person, matched by shared clones. The V gene is TRBV18 and the J gene is TRBJ1-1; too little of a D gene remains to name it. The CDR3 has the sequence CASSPPRLNTEAFF. In nucleotide form, the sequence is TGTGCCAGCTCACCACCGCGGTTGAACACTGAAGCTTTCTTT. With the rest looked up from the reference TRBV18 and TRBJ1-1 genes rather than sequenced, the full variable domain is NAGVMQNPRHLVRRRGQEARLRCSPMKGHSHVYWYRQLPEEGLKFMVYLQKENIIDESGMPKERFSAEFPKEGPSILRIQQVVRGDSAAYFCASSPPRLNTEAFFGQGTRLTVV.